These 30 T cell receptor beta chains were sequenced from one sample in a study of cytomegalovirus exposure and HLA in healthy donors. Researchers ran the PCR with 60 Vbeta and 13 Jbeta primers. Assay: immunoSEQ multiplex PCR; the TCRdb copy retains only in-frame clones and omits some. The sample shows approximately 150,000 clones, roughly two thirds of them seen only once. The sample taken for sequencing was PBMCs. These receptors were obtained from a woman aged 30 to 39 in good health and CMV-seronegative.

This clone has just a few counts. V and J are TRBV30 and TRBJ1-4; a weak D match, TRBD1 (6 bases). Trimming shortened V by 4 bases and J by 6 bases, and 15 bases separated the two germline ends. CDR1 and CDR2 (germline): GTSNPN, SVGIG (reference sequence). The CDR3 sequence is 14 residues long. CDR3 in DNA: TGTGCCTGGACCGCGGGGAGGGGGTATGAAAAACTGTTTTTT. This gives the protein CAWTAGRGYEKLFF.

This clone was detected only a few times. This chain connects TRBV7-3 to TRBJ2-1; TRBD2 aligns across 10 bases. The CDR3 loop spans 15 amino acids. The V gene end was trimmed by 2 bases and the J gene end by 8 bases; junction bases not matched to a gene: 6. Germline CDR1 and CDR2: SGHTA and FQGTGA. CDR3 sequence reads: CASSLLAGDIDEQFF. The CDR3 region has the DNA TGTGCCAGCAGCTTACTAGCGGGAGATATAGATGAGCAGTTCTTC. Filled out from reference TRBV7-3 and TRBJ2-1, the complete variable domain reads GAGVSQTPSNKVTEKGKYVELRCDPISGHTALYWYRQSLGQGPEFLIYFQGTGAADDSGLPNDRFFAVRPEGSVSTLKIQRTERGDSAVYLCASSLLAGDIDEQFFGPGTRLTVL.

V gene TRBV7-9 combines with J gene TRBJ1-1, with D maybe TRBD1 (6 bases). Trimming took off 3 bases at V and 3 bases at J, with 20 bases between the two ends. CDR1 SEHNR and CDR2 FQNEAQ come from the germline V gene (reference sequence). The CDR3 length is 17 residues. This CDR3 is CASSFQGSGGFDTEAFF. CDR3 coding DNA: TGTGCCAGCAGCTTTCAGGGGAGTGGGGGATTCGACACTGAAGCTTTCTTT.

This clone has only one observation. V gene TRBV7-2 combines with J gene TRBJ2-3, with D possibly being TRBD2 (5 bases). Germline CDR1 is SGHTA and CDR2 is FQGNSA. Trimming took off 2 bases at V and 5 bases at J, with 8 bases between the two ends. CDR3 length: 13 amino acids. CDR3 in amino acids: CASSLSGGDTQYF. In DNA, the CDR3 is TGTGCCAGCAGCTTAAGCGGTGGAGATACGCAGTATTTT.

The CDR3 sequence: CASSQDSVGQLYGYTF. In DNA, the CDR3 is TGCGCCAGCAGCCAAGATAGTGTGGGGCAGCTCTATGGCTACACCTTC. The gene calls are TRBV4-1 and TRBJ1-2; possibly TRBD1 for D (5 bases). The length of the CDR3 is 16 residues. V was shortened by 0 bases and J by 4 bases, with 15 bases between the two germline ends. Per germline, CDR1 MGHRA and CDR2 YSYEKL.

The rearrangement uses TRBV7-8 and TRBJ2-7; no reliable D call. This CDR3 is built from 13 residues. Trimming cost V 3 bases and J 2 bases, with 8 bases left between them. Germline assignment: CDR1 SGHVS and CDR2 FQNEAQ. CDR3 region: CASSFPPTYEQYF. In DNA, the CDR3 is TGTGCCAGCAGCTTTCCCCCAACCTACGAGCAGTACTTC.

CDR3 loop: CASSPQSYNEQFF. The CDR3 DNA sequence: TGTGCCAGCAGTCCACAGAGCTACAATGAGCAGTTCTTC. This chain uses TRBV28 with TRBJ2-1; unclear D gene. The germline CDR1 and CDR2 sequences are MDHEN and SYDVKM. CDR3 size: 13 residues. Trimming removed 5 bases at V and 3 bases at J, with 8 bases between.

The V call is TRBV10-3, the J call TRBJ2-7, with D hard to call. The germline V gene encodes CDR1 ENHRY and CDR2 SYGVKD. V lost 3 bases, J lost 7 bases, and 7 bases lay in between. This CDR3 contains 11 residues. The CDR3 protein is CAISEEAEQYF. CDR3 DNA: TGTGCCATCAGTGAAGAAGCGGAGCAGTACTTC.

V and J are TRBV7-2 and TRBJ2-1, with 7 bases aligning to TRBD1. Germline loops: CDR1 SGHTA, CDR2 FQGNSA. V trimming: 6 bases; J trimming: 6 bases; junction bases outside the gene matches: 8. There are 14 residues in the CDR3. The CDR3 coding sequence is TGTGCCAGCAGACAGGGACAGCTTGGCAATGAGCAGTTCTTC. Translated: CASRQGQLGNEQFF.

This chain uses TRBV6-5 with TRBJ2-1; possible D gene TRBD1, 6 bases. The CDR3 covers 14 residues. Deletions cut 8 bases from V and 7 bases from J, with 18 bases between. Germline CDR1 and CDR2: MNHEY and SVGAGI. This chain's CDR3 is CASGQGGLGNEQFF. As DNA, the CDR3 is TGTGCCAGCGGCCAAGGGGGTTTGGGGAATGAGCAGTTCTTC.

This clone has only one observation. The gene calls are TRBV28 and TRBJ2-6; unclear D gene. CDR1 is MDHEN, CDR2 SYDVKM, per germline. With 8 bases removed from V and 0 bases from J, the gap between germline ends came to 8 bases. There are 14 residues in the CDR3. CDR3 nucleotides: TGTGCCAGCTCAGGCCTCTCTGGGGCCAACGTCCTGACTTTC. Translating it yields CASSGLSGANVLTF.

The V gene is TRBV4-2, the J gene TRBJ2-5, with TRBD2 identical over 7 bases. In germline, CDR1 is LGHNA, CDR2 YNFKEQ. V lost 1 base and J lost 1; bases outside the gene matches: 9. The CDR3 extends over 17 amino acids. The DNA for the CDR3 is TGTGCCAGCAGCCAAGGACTAGCTCAAATAAGCCAAGAGACCCAGTACTTC. This gives the protein CASSQGLAQISQETQYF.

The gene calls are TRBV7-9 and TRBJ1-2; 11 bases align to TRBD1. Germline CDR1 reads SEHNR; CDR2 reads FQNEAQ (reference sequence). The J segment lost 5 bases and the V segment lost 3 bases, leaving 5 bases of the junction unmatched. CDR3 length: 15 amino acids. The CDR3 sequence: CASSLDRGLEYGYTF. The DNA of the CDR3 is TGTGCCAGCAGCTTGGACAGGGGGCTCGAGTATGGCTACACCTTC.

The rearrangement links TRBV28 to TRBJ2-5; the D is unclear. Germline CDR1 and CDR2: MDHEN and SYDVKM. This CDR3 is built from 13 residues. V dropped 1 base and J dropped 4 bases, with 7 bases sitting between them. CDR3 sequence reads: CASSLFISETQYF. The CDR3 bases are TGTGCCAGCAGTTTATTTATCTCAGAGACCCAGTACTTC.

The CDR3 sequence is CASSPSGSWYEQYF. CDR3 coding DNA: TGTGCCAGCAGCCCAAGCGGGAGCTGGTACGAGCAGTACTTC. The rearrangement uses TRBV7-2 and TRBJ2-7, with 8 bases that match TRBD2. CDR3 length equals 14 residues. Germline values: CDR1 SGHTA, CDR2 FQGNSA. J lost 4 bases, V lost 5 bases, and 7 bases had no gene match.

This chain connects TRBV11-2 to TRBJ1-3; 12 bases line up with TRBD1. V lost 8 bases and J lost 1; bases outside the gene matches: 9. Germline CDR1 and CDR2: SGHAT and FQNNGV. This CDR3 has 17 residues. As DNA, the CDR3 is TGTGCCAGCCGGCCGGGGGACAGGGGGCCTTCTGGAAACACCATATATTTT. Encoded protein: CASRPGDRGPSGNTIYF. Full variable domain (remainder filled in from reference TRBV11-2 and TRBJ1-3): EAGVAQSPRYKIIEKRQSVAFWCNPISGHATLYWYQQILGQGPKLLIQFQNNGVVDDSQLPKDRFSAERLKGVDSTLKIQPAKLEDSAVYLCASRPGDRGPSGNTIYFGEGSWLTVV.

This chain connects TRBV28 to TRBJ2-3; D gene ambiguous. The CDR3 extends over 16 amino acids. V lost 2 bases and J lost 6, with 18 bases in between. Germline lookup yields CDR1 MDHEN and CDR2 SYDVKM. CDR3 DNA sequence: TGTGCCAGCAGTTTAAATCAGCGAGGTGCATTGGATACGCAGTATTTT. Translating gives CASSLNQRGALDTQYF.

J is TRBJ2-2 and V is TRBV10-3; D might be TRBD2 (6 bases). With 8 bases removed from V and 5 bases from J, the gap between germline ends came to 15 bases. Germline CDR1 is ENHRY and CDR2 is SYGVKD. This CDR3 region has 14 residues. The CDR3 spells CAIGGTQETGELFF. CDR3 bases: TGTGCCATCGGCGGGACTCAGGAAACCGGGGAGCTGTTTTTT.

This chain links TRBV5-4 with TRBJ2-7, with 8 bases aligning to TRBD2. The CDR3 sequence is 16 residues long. Germline CDR1 is SGHNT and CDR2 is YYREEE (reference sequence). The V gene end was trimmed by 5 bases and the J gene end by 7 bases; junction bases not matched to a gene: 17. In nucleotides, the CDR3 is TGTGCCAGCAGTGCTCCTGGGCGGGGGGACCCCCTAGAGCAGTACTTC. Its translation is CASSAPGRGDPLEQYF.

This clone was detected once. The chain uses TRBV5-1 and TRBJ1-6, with TRBD1 matching over 10 bases. The CDR3 has 15 amino acids. Germline-derived CDR1 and CDR2 are SGHRS and YFSETQ. Trimming cost V 3 bases and J 8 bases; bases outside gene matches: 5. CDR3 sequence: CASSSGQGLDSPLHF. The CDR3 DNA sequence: TGCGCCAGCAGCTCGGGACAGGGGCTCGATTCACCCCTCCACTTT.

This clone has more than one count but fewer than ten. The chain recombines TRBV20-1 with TRBJ2-4; D gene unclear. This CDR3 has 11 amino acids. Germline loops: CDR1 DFQATT, CDR2 SNEGSKA (reference sequence). Trimming cost V 0 bases and J 8 bases, with 5 bases left between them. The CDR3 coding sequence is TGCAGTGCTAGAGATGGGCACATTCAGTACTTC. Residues: CSARDGHIQYF.

The rearrangement uses TRBV5-1 and TRBJ2-1, with D maybe TRBD1 (8 bases). The CDR3 has 15 amino acids. Germline assignment: CDR1 SGHRS and CDR2 YFSETQ. With 4 bases removed from V and 8 bases from J, the gap between germline ends came to 19 bases. The CDR3 region is CASSPGQGGFYEQFF. CDR3 coding DNA: TGCGCCAGCAGCCCAGGACAGGGAGGGTTCTATGAGCAGTTCTTC.

The gene calls are TRBV28 and TRBJ2-1; TRBD2 matches 11 bases. Germline CDR1 and CDR2: MDHEN and SYDVKM. V shed 5 bases and J 3 bases; nucleotides not matched to a gene: 3. The CDR3 is made up of 15 amino acids. The CDR3 region is CASSDSGGVYNEQFF. The CDR3 DNA follows: TGTGCCAGCAGTGATAGCGGGGGGGTCTACAATGAGCAGTTCTTC.

This chain joins TRBV7-3 and TRBJ1-2; possibly TRBD1 for D (6 bases). The germline V gene encodes CDR1 SGHTA and CDR2 FQGTGA. The CDR3 consists of 13 residues. The V end was cut by 5 bases, the J end by 9 bases, with 16 bases between. CDR3 sequence: CASSPSIGQSYTF. For the CDR3, the DNA is TGTGCCAGCAGCCCATCTATTGGACAGAGCTACACCTTC.

This clone was counted between two and nine times. V and J are TRBV4-2 and TRBJ1-2, with D possibly matching TRBD1 (6 bases). The germline V gene encodes CDR1 LGHNA and CDR2 YNFKEQ. This CDR3 has 16 residues. V was trimmed by 3 bases and J by 1 base, leaving 15 bases between them. The chain's CDR3 is CASSQVQTGFNYGYTF. The CDR3 DNA follows: TGTGCCAGCAGCCAGGTACAGACAGGTTTTAACTATGGCTACACCTTC.

The V gene is TRBV5-4, the J gene TRBJ1-1; 10 bases are a match to TRBD1. With 4 bases clipped from V and 3 bases from J, the junction kept 3 bases outside the gene matches. Germline V gene data show CDR1 as SGHNT and CDR2 as YYREEE (reference sequence). The CDR3 is 14 amino acids. Here the CDR3 reads CASSIGQGDTEAFF. The CDR3 nucleotides read TGTGCCAGCAGCATCGGACAGGGGGACACTGAAGCTTTCTTT.

This clone was counted a few times. The V and J genes are TRBV25-1 and TRBJ2-5, with D perhaps TRBD2 (6 bases). Germline assignment: CDR1 MGHDK and CDR2 SYGVNS. Trimming stripped 3 bases from V and 8 bases from J, with 19 bases between. The CDR3 consists of 15 residues. The CDR3 reads CASSDEWGVQVTQYF. DNA for the CDR3: TGTGCCAGCAGTGATGAATGGGGGGTCCAAGTCACCCAGTACTTC.

The V gene is TRBV7-2, the J gene TRBJ2-5; tentatively, D is TRBD2 (7 bases). This CDR3 has 16 amino acids. V was trimmed by 4 bases and J by 4 bases, leaving 19 bases between them. Germline V gene lookup returns CDR1 SGHTA and CDR2 FQGNSA. CDR3 DNA sequence: TGTGCCAGCAGCTCGGTGGTGAGGGGGGGCGGAGAGACCCAGTACTTC. Residues: CASSSVVRGGGETQYF.

This clone appeared a few times. The chain carries TRBV5-6 and TRBJ1-2, with TRBD1 matching 7 bases. The germline gives CDR1 SGHDT, CDR2 YYEEEE. V lost 4 bases to trimming and J lost 3 bases; unmatched junction nucleotides: 6. The CDR3 is 14 amino acids. The CDR3: CASSDDRAYYGYTF. The CDR3 bases are TGTGCCAGCAGCGATGACAGGGCCTACTATGGCTACACCTTC.

This clone was counted a few times. This rearrangement joins TRBV29-1 to TRBJ2-1; D may be TRBD1 (6 bases). The CDR3 is 13 amino acids. V was shortened by 5 bases and J by 6 bases, with 14 bases between the two germline ends. The V gene's germline CDR1 is SQVTM and CDR2 ANQGSEA. This CDR3 is CSVSSGQRNEQFF. The CDR3 bases are TGCAGCGTTTCCTCGGGACAACGCAATGAGCAGTTCTTC.